These 14 T cell receptor beta chains were sequenced from one sample in a study of T cell responses to AZD1222 COVID-19 vaccine. The protocol was immunoSEQ multiplex PCR, while the TCRdb copy is restricted to in-frame clones and leaves out a portion. This table has approximately 150,000 clones, 94% appearing once. The sequenced sample was peripheral blood, obtained 28 days after the second AZD1222 dose. The source of these receptors is an adult who received the AZD1222 COVID-19 vaccine.

The chain is built from TRBV5-1 and TRBJ2-7; TRBD1 is a possible D gene (5 bases). The length of the CDR3 is 15 residues. V was cut by 1 base and J by 0 bases, with 11 bases left in between. Per germline, CDR1 SGHRS and CDR2 YFSETQ. CDR3 loop: CASSLHTDSSYEQYF. The CDR3 region has the DNA TGCGCCAGCAGCTTGCATACCGACAGCTCCTACGAGCAGTACTTC.

This clone was seen a few times. The V gene is TRBV27, the J gene TRBJ2-5; tentative D call: TRBD1 (6 bases). This CDR3 has 14 residues. Trimming shortened V by 6 bases and J by 3 bases, and 14 bases separated the two germline ends. Germline loops: CDR1 MNHEY, CDR2 SMNVEV (reference sequence). The DNA for the CDR3 is TGTGCCAGCAGCCCATCGCCAGGGGAAGAGACCCAGTACTTC. Residues: CASSPSPGEETQYF.

The chain recombines TRBV9 with TRBJ2-1; 7 bases fit TRBD1. CDR3 length: 15 amino acids. Trimming took 4 bases from V and 4 from J; bases not matched to a gene: 8. Looked up from germline, CDR1 is SGDLS and CDR2 is YYNGEE. CDR3 protein: CASSPQGIPYNEQFF. CDR3 DNA sequence: TGTGCCAGCAGCCCACAGGGGATTCCGTACAATGAGCAGTTCTTC.

V gene TRBV15 combines with J gene TRBJ1-1; D is undetermined. V lost 0 bases and J 1 base, leaving 9 bases between the germline ends. The CDR3 is made up of 15 amino acids. CDR1 and CDR2 from the germline V gene are LNHNV and YYDKDF (reference sequence). The CDR3 region is CATSRDFQRNTEAFF. CDR3 coding DNA: TGTGCCACCAGCAGAGATTTTCAGAGGAACACTGAAGCTTTCTTT.

V is TRBV6-5 and J is TRBJ1-1; D is unresolved. The CDR3 totals 14 residues. Germline lookup yields CDR1 MNHEY and CDR2 SVGAGI. Trimming cost V 8 bases and J 0 bases, with 13 bases left between them. The CDR3 reads CASAPAALNTEAFF. The CDR3 DNA follows: TGTGCCAGCGCCCCTGCAGCCTTGAACACTGAAGCTTTCTTT.

The chain recombines TRBV3-1 (or the pseudogene TRBV3-2) with TRBJ1-2, with 7 bases aligning to TRBD1. The CDR3 loop spans 13 amino acids. Germline V gene lookup returns CDR1 LGHDT and CDR2 YNNKEL (reference sequence). J lost 5 bases, V lost 7 bases, and 7 bases had no gene match. CDR3 nucleotides: TGTGCCAGCAACCAGGGGGGAGAATATGGCTACACCTTC. Amino acids: CASNQGGEYGYTF.

The chain carries TRBV15 and TRBJ1-5, with D uncertain. Looked up from germline, CDR1 is LNHNV and CDR2 is YYDKDF (reference sequence). The CDR3 has 13 amino acids. V was clipped by 3 bases and J by 4 bases, with 7 bases between them. CDR3 sequence (DNA): TGTGCCACCAGCAGGACAATTAATCAGCCCCAGCATTTT. Its translation: CATSRTINQPQHF.

V and J are TRBV18 and TRBJ1-1, with a weak D call TRBD1 (5 bases). The CDR3 covers 15 residues. The germline V gene has CDR1 KGHSH and CDR2 LQKENI. V lost 2 bases and J 4 bases, leaving 14 bases between the germline ends. This CDR3 reads CASSPAQGSTTEAFF. The CDR3 coding sequence is TGTGCCAGCTCACCAGCGCAGGGCTCGACCACTGAAGCTTTCTTT.

The chain carries TRBV20-1 and TRBJ2-3, with D possibly being TRBD2 (6 bases). V was pared by 3 bases and J by 4 bases, with 20 bases between. The CDR3 totals 16 residues. The germline CDR1 and CDR2 sequences are DFQATT and SNEGSKA (reference sequence). CDR3 sequence (DNA): TGCAGTGCTAGTAAAGACTTGGCTAGCGAACCAGATACGCAGTATTTT. Its protein product is CSASKDLASEPDTQYF.

The chain uses TRBV20-1 and TRBJ2-7; no definite D call. V was cut by 6 bases and J by 4 bases, with 10 bases left in between. Germline-derived CDR1 and CDR2 are DFQATT and SNEGSKA (reference sequence). This CDR3 has 11 residues. CDR3 nucleotide sequence: TGCAGTGCCCGCAGACCATACGAGCAGTACTTC. Translating gives CSARRPYEQYF.

The gene calls are TRBV5-1 and TRBJ2-2; 9 bases agree with TRBD1. V was pared by 4 bases and J by 4 bases, with 5 bases of the junction left unmatched. Per germline, CDR1 SGHRS and CDR2 YFSETQ. This CDR3 has 15 residues. This CDR3 reads CASSHRGPITGELFF. The CDR3 DNA reads TGCGCCAGCAGCCACAGGGGGCCTATCACCGGGGAGCTGTTTTTT.

The V call is TRBV28, the J call TRBJ2-1; D may be TRBD2 (5 bases). V lost 3 bases and J lost 0, with 18 bases in between. The CDR3 spans 18 residues. The germline V gene has CDR1 MDHEN and CDR2 SYDVKM. The CDR3 DNA sequence: TGTGCCAGCAGTTTCCCACCCGAGGTAGGGAGCTCCTACAATGAGCAGTTCTTC. Translated, it gives CASSFPPEVGSSYNEQFF. Drawing the rest from reference TRBV28 and TRBJ2-1, the complete variable domain is DVKVTQSSRYLVKRTGEKVFLECVQDMDHENMFWYRQDPGLGLRLIYFSYDVKMKEKGDIPEGYSVSREKKERFSLILESASTNQTSMYLCASSFPPEVGSSYNEQFFGPGTRLTVL.

The chain employs TRBV6-2 or TRBV6-3 and TRBJ2-1, with D possibly called TRBD1 or TRBD2 (6 bases each). CDR3 length: 16 amino acids. Trimming shortened V by 0 bases and J by 5 bases, and 14 bases separated the two germline ends. Germline V lookup: CDR1 MNHEY, CDR2 SVGEGT. The DNA for the CDR3 is TGTGCCAGCAGTTACTCGAGGGGGGCTAACGACAATGAGCAGTTCTTC. Its translation is CASSYSRGANDNEQFF.

This clone was recorded once. The V call is TRBV6-4, the J call TRBJ2-7, with 7 bases aligning to TRBD2. The ends lost 0 bases at V and 3 bases at J; junction bases unmatched: 11. The CDR3 spans 17 residues. Germline loops: CDR1 MRHNA, CDR2 SNTAGT. This chain's CDR3 is CASSDSGLAGLRYEQYF. In nucleotides, the CDR3 is TGTGCCAGCAGTGACTCGGGACTGGCGGGACTACGCTACGAGCAGTACTTC.